This entry lists 5 T cell receptor beta chains sequenced from one sample in a study of Graves' ophthalmopathy and Graves' hyperthyroidism (dated by TCRdb to about 2018). TCRdb records Illumina HiSeq 2000 as the sequencer. For repertoire sequencing, the TCR beta CDR3 regions were amplified from RNA transcripts. A first-round RT-PCR used HTBI primers with the Qiagen OneStep RT-PCR kit, followed by a second-round multiplex PCR, size selection and purification. TCRdb redid the processing of the public reads, applying fastp at Q25 and MiXCR, and retained in-frame beta chains. When rows share a CDR3 protein, they turn into one entry using the most common DNA and genes. The sample table shows 600,000 to 650,000 distinct CDR3 sequences, and approximately 22% are seen once. The biggest ten clones account for roughly 6.9% of the sample. The material sequenced was peripheral blood. The receptors come from a woman between 18 and 30 years old with stable Graves' hyperthyroidism. Some clones in this sample may be carry-over from other donors' samples. Donor details come from another sample of the same person, matched by shared clones.

CDR3 region: CASSLVGQTGELFF. CDR3 nucleotide sequence: TGTGCCAGCAGCTTAGTCGGACAGACCGGGGAGCTGTTTTTT. V is TRBV7-2 and J is TRBJ2-2, with a tentative D call TRBD1 (6 bases). Germline loops: CDR1 SGHTA, CDR2 FQGNSA. Between the trimmed V and J ends, which lost 1 base and 5 bases, there was a span of 8 bases. The CDR3 runs to 14 residues.

V gene TRBV25-1 combines with J gene TRBJ2-5, with 9 bases aligning to TRBD2. Germline V gene data show CDR1 as MGHDK and CDR2 as SYGVNS. This CDR3 spans 19 amino acids. V was pared by 0 bases and J by 5 bases, with 16 bases of the junction left unmatched. CDR3 amino acids: CASSEYLPESGRWWETQYF. The CDR3 nucleotides are TGTGCCAGCAGTGAATACCTACCGGAAAGCGGGAGGTGGTGGGAGACCCAGTACTTC.

This chain links TRBV2 with TRBJ2-2; possibly TRBD1 for D (5 bases). CDR3 size: 14 residues. The germline V and J ends were trimmed by 6 bases and 4 bases, with 12 bases remaining between them. In germline, CDR1 is SNHLY, CDR2 FYNNEI. CDR3 sequence reads: CASREQGGTGELFF. The CDR3 region has the DNA TGTGCCAGCAGGGAGCAGGGCGGCACCGGGGAGCTGTTTTTT.

On this clonotype: This sequence may be a read error, since a much larger clone differs from it by one base. The rearrangement joins TRBV10-3 to TRBJ2-5, with 9 bases that match TRBD1. The CDR3 consists of 14 residues. Germline-derived CDR1 and CDR2 are ENHRY and SYGVKD. CDR3 region: CAISPGQGKETKYF. CDR3 sequence (DNA): TGTGCCATCAGTCCGGGACAGGGAAAAGAGACCAAGTACTTC.

This clonotype was seen at least ten times. This sequence joins TRBV12-3 or TRBV12-4 and TRBJ2-5, with 7 bases that match TRBD1. Trimming cost V 7 bases and J 4 bases; bases outside gene matches: 9. This CDR3 has 14 residues. The CDR3 is CASTIAGGRETQYF. Written as DNA, the CDR3 is TGTGCCAGCACCATTGCAGGGGGTAGAGAGACCCAGTACTTC.